This TCR beta chain was sequenced for a study of blood T cell repertoires in COVID-19. Study-wide background: Samples of COVID-19 (acute and convalescent) were obtained from the United States, Italy and Spain. PBMCs, B-cell-depleted T cells, or T cells provided the cDNA or gDNA that made up the material.

The germline V gene has CDR1 SGDLS and CDR2 YYNGEE. The CDR3 has 16 residues. With V trimmed by 0 bases and J by 1 base, 5 bases remained unmatched. Sequencing used immunoSEQ multiplex PCR; TCRdb keeps in-frame clones, though not all of them. The table includes about 320,000 clones, roughly 86% detected once. The study drew participants aged 18 to 89 years from 20 to 30 US areas. Two consecutive negative NP/OP PCR tests, clearance, or resolved symptoms defined Cohort 3 recovery. Sequenced material: PBMCs or T cells enriched from blood (not recorded which). The receptor was derived from a woman between 18 and 30 years old who had recovered from COVID-19. The rearrangement joins TRBV9 to TRBJ2-7; 9 bases align to TRBD1. The CDR3 nucleotides read TGTGCCAGCAGCGTAGCGTGGGACAGGGCTTCCTACGAGCAGTACTTC. This translates into CASSVAWDRASYEQYF.